This TCR beta chain is from a study of cytomegalovirus exposure and HLA in healthy donors. Whole-study context: Membership in the Caucasian-associated ancestry cluster was found for about four fifths of a few hundred genotyped donors. Findings and limits, study-wide: Sequencing depth roughly uniform across donors was assumed in presence/absence analyses.

The CDR3 loop spans 14 amino acids. CDR1 SGHNT and CDR2 YENEEA come from the germline V gene. The V end was cut by 4 bases, the J end by 3 bases, with 13 bases between. The PCR was carried out with 60 Vbeta primers and 13 Jbeta primers. The protocol was immunoSEQ multiplex PCR, while the TCRdb copy is restricted to in-frame clones and leaves out a portion. This sample has approximately 160,000 clones; roughly 84% occur once, and the top ten carry around 0.37%. As to this clone: Its antigen is unidentified.

Each donor was nominally healthy when sampled (though unrecorded immune exposures were likely). What was sequenced was PBMCs. V gene TRBV11-3 combines with J gene TRBJ2-7; possible D gene TRBD1, 6 bases. This clonotype was obtained from a boy aged 2-9 years in good health and CMV-seronegative. CDR3 sequence: CASSSEAGDYEQYF. Here the CDR3 DNA reads TGTGCCAGCAGCTCGGAAGCAGGGGACTACGAGCAGTACTTC.